The entry below describes one T cell receptor (beta chain). Residents of 24 US areas, aged roughly 18 to 95 years, made up the participants. In the source study's methods: The assay estimated nucleated cells by amplifying reference gene primers. Sequencing was performed with immunoSEQ multiplex PCR; in TCRdb, only in-frame clones are kept and a portion is missing. That table supplies the V and J calls and clone size; D and trimming were determined from the DNA. In the table there are over 150,000 clones, 80% to 90% of which are singletons. This entry comes from a study of blood T cell repertoires in COVID-19. Overall study context: Researchers got acute and convalescent COVID-19 samples from the United States, Italy and Spain.

Germline CDR1 reads SGHTS; CDR2 reads YDEGEE. The J segment lost 3 bases and the V segment lost 5 bases, leaving 12 bases of the junction unmatched. This CDR3 spans 16 amino acids. This receptor was identified in a woman between 18 and 29 years old who had recovered from COVID-19. The sample consisted of PBMCs or T cells enriched from blood (not recorded which). The rearrangement links TRBV5-8 to TRBJ2-3; 7 nucleotides line up with TRBD2. The CDR3 reads CASSLQAGPGTDTQYF. The DNA for the CDR3 is TGTGCCAGCAGTTTGCAAGCGGGACCGGGGACAGATACGCAGTATTTT.